A single sample gave rise to the 27 T cell receptor beta chains below, sequenced in a study of blood T cell repertoires in COVID-19. Some clones are missing from TCRdb's copy, which holds only in-frame ones; the method was immunoSEQ multiplex PCR. The table shows under 300,000 clones, with 90% to 95% occurring only once. Material: PBMCs or T cells enriched from blood (not recorded which). The receptors were sampled from a woman between 18 and 29 years old who had recovered from COVID-19.

This rearrangement joins TRBV11-2 to TRBJ1-5; no clear D. The CDR3 spans 14 residues. CDR1 is SGHAT, CDR2 FQNNGV, per germline. Trimming removed 4 bases at V and 1 base at J, with 8 bases between. CDR3 sequence (DNA): TGTGCCAGCAGCTCCGCGGAGAGCAATCAGCCCCAGCATTTT. It codes for CASSSAESNQPQHF.

The chain employs TRBV7-2 and TRBJ2-5; TRBD1 aligns across 8 bases. This CDR3 region has 14 residues. V was pared by 6 bases and J by 4 bases, with 7 bases of the junction left unmatched. CDR1 SGHTA and CDR2 FQGNSA come from the germline V gene. CDR3 residues: CASSSSGTGETQYF. In nucleotides, the CDR3 is TGTGCCAGCAGTTCTTCCGGGACAGGAGAGACCCAGTACTTC.

The chain recombines TRBV4-3 with TRBJ1-2; tentatively, D is TRBD1 (5 bases). Germline V CDR1 and CDR2: LGHNA, YSLEER. The V end was cut by 0 bases, the J end by 5 bases, with 19 bases between. The CDR3 is made up of 17 amino acids. The CDR3 region has the DNA TGCGCCAGCAGCCAAGATCTAGAAAGGGGCGTCGGGTATGGCTACACCTTC. Its translation is CASSQDLERGVGYGYTF.

J is TRBJ1-5 and V is TRBV15; 9 bases agree with TRBD1. Trimming at V came to 4 bases and at J to 6 bases, leaving 10 bases not matched to a gene. CDR3 length: 16 residues. Germline V lookup: CDR1 LNHNV, CDR2 YYDKDF (reference sequence). The CDR3 DNA reads TGTGCCACCAGCATAACAGGGGGCGTCGGTGGTCAGCCCCAGCATTTT. It codes for CATSITGGVGGQPQHF. Variable domain in full (rest from reference TRBV15 and TRBJ1-5): DAMVIQNPRYQVTQFGKPVTLSCSQTLNHNVMYWYQQKSSQAPKLLFHYYDKDFNNEADTPDNFQSRRPNTSFCFLDIRSPGLGDTAMYLCATSITGGVGGQPQHFGDGTRLSIL.

The chain joins TRBV5-1 to TRBJ2-6, with TRBD1 matching over 10 bases. Germline CDR1 reads SGHRS; CDR2 reads YFSETQ. The J segment lost 3 bases and the V segment lost 4 bases, leaving 4 bases of the junction unmatched. The CDR3 is 16 residues long. The CDR3 DNA follows: TGCGCCAGCAGCCCGGACAGGGGGTATGGGGCCAACGTCCTGACTTTC. It codes for CASSPDRGYGANVLTF. Looking up the rest from reference TRBV5-1 and TRBJ2-6 gives the full variable domain: KAGVTQTPRYLIKTRGQQVTLSCSPISGHRSVSWYQQTPGQGLQFLFEYFSETQRNKGNFPGRFSGRQFSNSRSEMNVSTLELGDSALYLCASSPDRGYGANVLTFGAGSRLTVL.

This chain uses TRBV13 with TRBJ1-1; D call uncertain. CDR1 is PRHDT and CDR2 is FYEKMQ in the germline V gene (reference sequence). Trimming removed 4 bases from V and 4 bases from J, with 13 bases in between. This CDR3 contains 14 residues. The DNA for the CDR3 is TGTGCCAGCAGCTCCTCGTCTCTGAGCACTGAAGCTTTCTTT. It yields the protein CASSSSSLSTEAFF.

The J gene is TRBJ1-4, the V gene TRBV18, with D perhaps matching TRBD1 (5 bases). V was pared by 6 bases and J by 6 bases, with 17 bases between. CDR1 is KGHSH, CDR2 LQKENI, per germline. The CDR3 contains 15 residues. CDR3 in amino acids: CASSPTWGDDEKLFF. The DNA of the CDR3 is TGTGCCAGCTCTCCTACGTGGGGGGACGATGAAAAACTGTTTTTT.

The V gene is TRBV27, the J gene TRBJ2-2, with 14 bases identical to TRBD2. The V gene end was trimmed by 6 bases and the J gene end by 7 bases; junction bases not matched to a gene: 4. The germline gives CDR1 MNHEY, CDR2 SMNVEV (reference sequence). CDR3 size: 15 residues. CDR3 loop: CASRPGTSGGGELFF. The CDR3 DNA follows: TGTGCCAGCAGACCAGGGACTAGCGGGGGCGGGGAGCTGTTTTTT.

The chain has TRBV19 and TRBJ2-3; TRBD2 aligns across 11 bases. The CDR3 has 16 amino acids. CDR1 is LNHDA and CDR2 is SQIVND in the germline V gene (reference sequence). The V and J ends lost 4 bases and 2 bases, in that order; junction bases with no gene match: 5. DNA of the CDR3: TGTGCCAGTAGTACAGGACTAGCGGGTAACACAGATACGCAGTATTTT. Protein: CASSTGLAGNTDTQYF.

The chain links TRBV11-2 to TRBJ2-7; 7 positions agree with TRBD1. The CDR3 totals 14 residues. The V and J ends lost 1 base and 6 bases, in that order; junction bases with no gene match: 6. Looked up from germline, CDR1 is SGHAT and CDR2 is FQNNGV. The CDR3 nucleotides are TGTGCCAGCAGCTTAGTCTATGGACAGGCCGAGCAGTACTTC. Translated: CASSLVYGQAEQYF.

The J gene is TRBJ2-4, the V gene TRBV5-4; 8 bases are a match to TRBD1. The CDR3 spans 16 residues. Germline V CDR1 and CDR2: SGHNT, YYREEE (reference sequence). Unmatched junction bases numbered 8, after V lost 4 bases and J lost 2 bases. CDR3 coding DNA: TGTGCCAGCAGCCCGGACAGGGTGTGGTCCAAAAACATTCAGTACTTC. Its protein product is CASSPDRVWSKNIQYF.

The chain has TRBV4-1 and TRBJ2-1; D is perhaps TRBD2 (5 bases). The length of the CDR3 is 15 residues. The V end was cut by 2 bases, the J end by 2 bases, with 10 bases between. The germline CDR1 and CDR2 sequences are MGHRA and YSYEKL. DNA of the CDR3: TGCGCCAGCAGCCAACGAGGGCTTCCCTACAATGAGCAGTTCTTC. Its protein is CASSQRGLPYNEQFF.

The chain employs TRBV6-4 and TRBJ2-2; a weak D match, TRBD2 (5 bases). Germline V gene sequence: CDR1 MRHNA, CDR2 SNTAGT. This CDR3 has 14 residues. Trimming took off 5 bases at V and 2 bases at J, with 9 bases between the two ends. The CDR3 spells CASSHRLNTGELFF. The CDR3 DNA reads as TGTGCCAGCAGTCATCGACTAAACACCGGGGAGCTGTTTTTT.

CDR3 sequence: CASSSGSNQPQHF. CDR3 sequence (DNA): TGTGCCAGCAGCTCAGGTAGCAATCAGCCCCAGCATTTT. The chain is built from TRBV7-9 and TRBJ1-5; D uncertain. CDR3 length: 13 residues. Germline V CDR1 and CDR2: SEHNR, FQNEAQ (reference sequence). Trimming stripped 4 bases from V and 0 bases from J, with 4 bases between.

The chain uses TRBV7-8 and TRBJ1-2; the D gene is possibly TRBD1 (5 bases). Trimming removed 1 base at V and 7 bases at J, with 13 bases between. CDR3 length: 14 amino acids. Germline CDR1 is SGHVS and CDR2 is FQNEAQ. CDR3 loop: CASSLGWGGTGYTF. The CDR3 DNA follows: TGTGCCAGCAGCTTAGGATGGGGGGGAACTGGCTACACCTTC.

The rearrangement uses TRBV2 and TRBJ1-4; 7 bases agree with TRBD1. The germline gives CDR1 SNHLY, CDR2 FYNNEI. J was trimmed by 3 bases and V by 5 bases; bases with no gene match: 3. The CDR3 spans 14 residues. The CDR3 region is CASSPGTANEKLFF. The CDR3, as DNA: TGTGCCAGCAGTCCCGGGACAGCTAATGAAAAACTGTTTTTT.

The rearrangement uses TRBV2 and TRBJ1-2; D may be TRBD1 (6 bases). The V gene lost 3 bases and the J gene lost 4 bases, with 12 bases spanning the gap. CDR3 length: 14 residues. Germline CDR1 is SNHLY and CDR2 is FYNNEI. For the CDR3, the DNA is TGTGCCAGCAGTGAGGTACAGGGACGCTATGGCTACACCTTC. The encoded protein is CASSEVQGRYGYTF. Full variable domain (outside the CDR3, taken from reference TRBV2 and TRBJ1-2): EPEVTQTPSHQVTQMGQEVILRCVPISNHLYFYWYRQILGQKVEFLVSFYNNEISEKSEIFDDQFSVERPDGSNFTLKIRSTKLEDSAMYFCASSEVQGRYGYTFGSGTRLTVV.

The chain couples TRBV29-1 to TRBJ2-5; D ambiguous. The CDR3 length is 14 residues. Per the germline V gene, CDR1 is SQVTM and CDR2 is ANQGSEA. Trimming removed 6 bases at V and 0 bases at J, with 14 bases between. CDR3 coding DNA: TGCAGCGTCCCACGAGGATCCTACCAAGAGACCCAGTACTTC. It specifies CSVPRGSYQETQYF. Filled out from reference TRBV29-1 and TRBJ2-5, the complete variable domain reads SAVISQKPSRDICQRGTSLTIQCQVDSQVTMMFWYRQQPGQSLTLIATANQGSEATYESGFVIDKFPISRPNLTFSTLTVSNMSPEDSSIYLCSVPRGSYQETQYFGPGTRLLVL.

This rearrangement joins TRBV19 to TRBJ2-2, with D maybe TRBD2 (6 bases). V lost 7 bases, J lost 5 bases, and 17 bases lay in between. Germline V CDR1 and CDR2: LNHDA, SQIVND (reference sequence). CDR3 length equals 15 residues. This chain's CDR3 is CASTAGRIGTGELFF. CDR3 nucleotides: TGTGCCAGTACGGCGGGAAGGATAGGGACCGGGGAGCTGTTTTTT.

The CDR3 sequence: CASSQDQEAPLHF. CDR3 coding DNA: TGCGCCAGCAGCCAAGATCAGGAGGCACCCCTCCACTTT. This chain joins TRBV4-3 and TRBJ1-6; D not resolved. The CDR3 extends over 13 amino acids. V was pared by 0 bases and J by 11 bases, with 8 bases between. The germline V gene has CDR1 LGHNA and CDR2 YSLEER.

V is TRBV6-5 and J is TRBJ1-5; 7 bases line up with TRBD1. The CDR3 has 13 residues. CDR1 and CDR2 (germline): MNHEY, SVGAGI. V was pared by 7 bases and J by 7 bases, with 7 bases of the junction left unmatched. CDR3 nucleotides: TGTGCCAGCACCCCCCAGGGGGACCAGCCCCAGCATTTT. Its translation: CASTPQGDQPQHF.

The V call is TRBV5-6, the J call TRBJ2-1; 9 bases are shared with TRBD2. This CDR3 is 15 amino acids long. Trimming at V came to 3 bases and at J to 2 bases, leaving 3 bases not matched to a gene. The germline V gene encodes CDR1 SGHDT and CDR2 YYEEEE. The CDR3 DNA reads TGTGCCAGCAGCTACCGGACTAGCGCCTACAATGAGCAGTTCTTC. Translation: CASSYRTSAYNEQFF. The full variable domain, completed using reference TRBV5-6 and TRBJ2-1, is DAGVTQSPTHLIKTRGQQVTLRCSPKSGHDTVSWYQQALGQGPQFIFQYYEEEERQRGNFPDRFSGHQFPNYSSELNVNALLLGDSALYLCASSYRTSAYNEQFFGPGTRLTVL.

This chain links TRBV30 with TRBJ1-1; D is possibly TRBD1 (6 bases). This CDR3 is built from 17 residues. Germline CDR1 reads GTSNPN; CDR2 reads SVGIG (reference sequence). V was shortened by 8 bases and J by 1 base, with 26 bases between the two germline ends. The DNA for the CDR3 is TGTGCCCGTCGGATCAGGGGCGCGCAAGAGAGGAACACTGAAGCTTTCTTT. It yields the protein CARRIRGAQERNTEAFF.

The rearrangement links TRBV4-3 to TRBJ2-7; a weak D match, TRBD2 (6 bases). V was shortened by 4 bases and J by 2 bases, with 9 bases between the two germline ends. Germline CDR1 is LGHNA and CDR2 is YSLEER. The CDR3 contains 13 residues. This CDR3 reads CASSPGLTYEQYF. The CDR3 coding sequence is TGCGCCAGCAGCCCGGGACTCACCTACGAGCAGTACTTC.

This clone showed up just once. The chain uses TRBV27 and TRBJ1-2; TRBD1 is a possible D gene (5 bases). This CDR3 has 16 amino acids. Deletions cut 10 bases from V and 6 bases from J, with 27 bases between. CDR1 is MNHEY and CDR2 is SMNVEV in the germline V gene (reference sequence). CDR3 sequence: CATLEAKTGPTNGYTF. As DNA, the CDR3 is TGTGCCACTCTAGAGGCCAAAACAGGCCCTACTAATGGCTACACCTTC.

The count of this clone is one. V and J are TRBV2 and TRBJ1-2, with TRBD1 matching 7 bases. The CDR3 is 13 residues long. V dropped 8 bases and J dropped 5; count of bases not matched to a gene: 8. Germline V gives CDR1 SNHLY, CDR2 FYNNEI. CDR3 bases: TGTGCCAGCGGCCGGGACAGATCATATGGCTACACCTTC. It encodes CASGRDRSYGYTF.

The J gene is TRBJ1-5, the V gene TRBV19; D call uncertain. V lost 5 bases and J 3 bases, leaving 8 bases between the germline ends. The CDR3 runs 13 residues. Germline CDR1 LNHDA, CDR2 SQIVND (reference sequence). CDR3: CASSPGINQPQHF. CDR3 nucleotides: TGTGCCAGTAGTCCGGGAATCAATCAGCCCCAGCATTTT.